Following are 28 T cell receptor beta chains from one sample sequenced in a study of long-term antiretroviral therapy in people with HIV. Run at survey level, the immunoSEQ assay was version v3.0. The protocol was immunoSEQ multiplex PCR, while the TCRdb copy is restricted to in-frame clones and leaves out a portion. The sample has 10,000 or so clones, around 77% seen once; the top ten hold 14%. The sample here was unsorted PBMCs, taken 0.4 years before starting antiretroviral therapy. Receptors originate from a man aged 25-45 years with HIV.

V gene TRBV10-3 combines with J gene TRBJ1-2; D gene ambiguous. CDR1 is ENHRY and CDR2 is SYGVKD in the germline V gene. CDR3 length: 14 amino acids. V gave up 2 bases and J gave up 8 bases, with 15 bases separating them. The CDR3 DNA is TGTGCCATCAGTGAGACTCCACAAGGCGAGGGCTACACCTTC. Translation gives CAISETPQGEGYTF.

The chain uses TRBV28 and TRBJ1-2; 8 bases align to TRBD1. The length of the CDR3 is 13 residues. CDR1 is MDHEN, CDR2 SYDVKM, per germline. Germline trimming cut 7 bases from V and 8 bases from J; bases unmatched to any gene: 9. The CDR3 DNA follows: TGTGCCAGCAATGACAGGGGACGTGGGGGCTACACCTTC. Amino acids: CASNDRGRGGYTF.

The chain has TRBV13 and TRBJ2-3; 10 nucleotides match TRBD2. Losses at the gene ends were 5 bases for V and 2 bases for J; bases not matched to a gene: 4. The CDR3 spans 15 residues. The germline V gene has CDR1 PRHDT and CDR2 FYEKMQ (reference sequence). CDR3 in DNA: TGTGCCAGCAGCCCTAGCGGGAGAATCACAGATACGCAGTATTTT. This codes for CASSPSGRITDTQYF.

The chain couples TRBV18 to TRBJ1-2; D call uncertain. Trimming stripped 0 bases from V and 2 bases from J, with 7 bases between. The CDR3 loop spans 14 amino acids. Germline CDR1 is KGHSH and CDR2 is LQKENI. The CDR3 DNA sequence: TGTGCCAGCTCACCACCGTCGAGGAACTATGGCTACACCTTC. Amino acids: CASSPPSRNYGYTF.

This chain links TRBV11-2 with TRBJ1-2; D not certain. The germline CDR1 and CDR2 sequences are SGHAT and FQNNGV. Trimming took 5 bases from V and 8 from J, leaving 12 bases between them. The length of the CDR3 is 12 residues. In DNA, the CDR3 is TGTGCCAGCAGCAATCCGGTGGGGGGCTACACCTTC. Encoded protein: CASSNPVGGYTF.

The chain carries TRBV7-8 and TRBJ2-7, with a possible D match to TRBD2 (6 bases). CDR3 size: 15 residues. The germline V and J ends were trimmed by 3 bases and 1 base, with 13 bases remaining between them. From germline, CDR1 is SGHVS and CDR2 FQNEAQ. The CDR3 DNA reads TGTGCCAGCAGCTTCCGGGACTTCCAATCCTACGAGCAGTACTTC. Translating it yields CASSFRDFQSYEQYF.

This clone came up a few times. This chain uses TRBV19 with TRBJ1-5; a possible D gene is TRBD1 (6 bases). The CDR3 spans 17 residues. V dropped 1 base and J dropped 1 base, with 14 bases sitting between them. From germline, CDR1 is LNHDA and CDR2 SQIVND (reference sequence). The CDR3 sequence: CASSIVKVQGSNQPQHF. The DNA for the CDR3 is TGTGCCAGTAGTATAGTGAAAGTACAGGGAAGCAATCAGCCCCAGCATTTT.

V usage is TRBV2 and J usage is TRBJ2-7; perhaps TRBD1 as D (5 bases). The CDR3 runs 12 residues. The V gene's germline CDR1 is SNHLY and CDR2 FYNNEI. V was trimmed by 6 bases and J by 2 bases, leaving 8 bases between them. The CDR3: CASRDIAYEQYF. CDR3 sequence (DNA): TGTGCCAGCAGGGACATTGCCTACGAGCAGTACTTC. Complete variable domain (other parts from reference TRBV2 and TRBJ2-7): EPEVTQTPSHQVTQMGQEVILRCVPISNHLYFYWYRQILGQKVEFLVSFYNNEISEKSEIFDDQFSVERPDGSNFTLKIRSTKLEDSAMYFCASRDIAYEQYFGPGTRLTVT.

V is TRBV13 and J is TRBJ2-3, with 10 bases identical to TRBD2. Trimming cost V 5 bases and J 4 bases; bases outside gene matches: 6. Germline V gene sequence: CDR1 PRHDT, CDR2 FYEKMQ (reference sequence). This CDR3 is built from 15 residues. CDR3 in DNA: TGTGCCAGCAGCCCAGCCAGCGGGGGGGCAGATACGCAGTATTTT. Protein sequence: CASSPASGGADTQYF.

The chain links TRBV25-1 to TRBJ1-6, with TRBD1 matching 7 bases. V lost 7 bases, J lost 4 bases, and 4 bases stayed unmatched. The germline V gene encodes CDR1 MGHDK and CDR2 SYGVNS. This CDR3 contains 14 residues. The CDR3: CASKGGAYNSPLHF. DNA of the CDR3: TGTGCCAGCAAAGGGGGCGCGTATAATTCACCCCTCCACTTT.

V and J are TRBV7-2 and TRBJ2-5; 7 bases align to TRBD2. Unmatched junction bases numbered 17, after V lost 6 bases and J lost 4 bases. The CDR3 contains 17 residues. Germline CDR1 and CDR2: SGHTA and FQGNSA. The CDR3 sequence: CASSPPMAGARGETQYF. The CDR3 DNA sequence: TGTGCCAGCAGTCCTCCTATGGCGGGAGCTAGAGGAGAGACCCAGTACTTC. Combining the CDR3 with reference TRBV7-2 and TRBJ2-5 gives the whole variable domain GAGVSQSPSNKVTEKGKDVELRCDPISGHTALYWYRQSLGQGLEFLIYFQGNSAPDKSGLPSDRFSAERTGGSVSTLTIQRTQQEDSAVYLCASSPPMAGARGETQYFGPGTRLLVL.

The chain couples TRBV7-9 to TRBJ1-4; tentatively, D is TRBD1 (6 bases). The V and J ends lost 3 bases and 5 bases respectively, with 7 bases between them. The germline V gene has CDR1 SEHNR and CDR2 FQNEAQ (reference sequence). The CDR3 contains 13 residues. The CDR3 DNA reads TGTGCCAGCAGCTTGAGGGGGAATGAAAAACTGTTTTTT. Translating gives CASSLRGNEKLFF.

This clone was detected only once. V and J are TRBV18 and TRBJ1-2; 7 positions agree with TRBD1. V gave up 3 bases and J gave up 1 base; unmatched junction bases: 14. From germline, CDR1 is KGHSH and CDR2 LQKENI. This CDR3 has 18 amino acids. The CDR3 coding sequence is TGTGCCAGCTCACCGCAGCCCACGGGACAGCTACTTAACTATGGCTACACCTTC. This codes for CASSPQPTGQLLNYGYTF.

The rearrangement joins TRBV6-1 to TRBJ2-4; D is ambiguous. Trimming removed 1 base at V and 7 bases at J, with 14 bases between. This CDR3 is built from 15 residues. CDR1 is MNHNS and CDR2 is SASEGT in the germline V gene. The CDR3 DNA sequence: TGTGCCAGCAGTGAAGACAGCTTAGGGTGGAACATTCAGTACTTC. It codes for CASSEDSLGWNIQYF.

The CDR3 spells CASSLEEGGFTEAFF. In DNA, the CDR3 is TGCGCCAGCAGCTTGGAGGAGGGGGGGTTCACTGAAGCTTTCTTT. The rearrangement uses TRBV5-1 and TRBJ1-1; possible D gene TRBD1, 6 bases. The CDR3 contains 15 residues. Germline V gives CDR1 SGHRS, CDR2 YFSETQ. The V and J ends lost 0 bases and 4 bases respectively, with 13 bases between them.

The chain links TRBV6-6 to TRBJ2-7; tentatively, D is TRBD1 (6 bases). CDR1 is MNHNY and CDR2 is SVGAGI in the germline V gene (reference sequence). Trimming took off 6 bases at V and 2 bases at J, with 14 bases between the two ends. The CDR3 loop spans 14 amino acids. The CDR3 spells CASSLQGSTYEQYF. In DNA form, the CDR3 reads TGTGCCAGCAGCCTACAGGGTAGTACCTACGAGCAGTACTTC.

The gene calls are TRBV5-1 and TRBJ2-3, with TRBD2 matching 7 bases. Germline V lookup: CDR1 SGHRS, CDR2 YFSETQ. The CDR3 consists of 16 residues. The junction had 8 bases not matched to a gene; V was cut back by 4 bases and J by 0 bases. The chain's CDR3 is CASSGPSGSSTDTQYF. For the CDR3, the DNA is TGCGCCAGCAGCGGCCCTAGCGGATCTAGCACAGATACGCAGTATTTT. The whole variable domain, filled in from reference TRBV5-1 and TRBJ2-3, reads KAGVTQTPRYLIKTRGQQVTLSCSPISGHRSVSWYQQTPGQGLQFLFEYFSETQRNKGNFPGRFSGRQFSNSRSEMNVSTLELGDSALYLCASSGPSGSSTDTQYFGPGTRLTVL.

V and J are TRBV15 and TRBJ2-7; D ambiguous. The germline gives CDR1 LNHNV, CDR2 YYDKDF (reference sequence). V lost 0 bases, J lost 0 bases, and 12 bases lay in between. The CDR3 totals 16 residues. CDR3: CATSRDLTLSSYEQYF. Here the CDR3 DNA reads TGTGCCACCAGCAGAGATTTAACTTTGAGCTCCTACGAGCAGTACTTC.

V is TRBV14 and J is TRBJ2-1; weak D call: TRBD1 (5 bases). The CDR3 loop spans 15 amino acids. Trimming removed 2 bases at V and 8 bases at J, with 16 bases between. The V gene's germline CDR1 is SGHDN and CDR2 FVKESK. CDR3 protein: CASSQSPFRVDEQFF. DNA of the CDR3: TGTGCCAGCAGCCAAAGCCCATTCAGGGTCGATGAGCAGTTCTTC.

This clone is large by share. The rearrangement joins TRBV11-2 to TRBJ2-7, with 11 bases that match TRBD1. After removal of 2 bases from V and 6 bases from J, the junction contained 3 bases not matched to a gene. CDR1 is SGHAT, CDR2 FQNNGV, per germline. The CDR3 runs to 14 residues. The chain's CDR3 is CASSLSDRGPEQYF. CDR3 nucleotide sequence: TGTGCCAGCAGCTTATCGGACAGGGGGCCCGAGCAGTACTTC.

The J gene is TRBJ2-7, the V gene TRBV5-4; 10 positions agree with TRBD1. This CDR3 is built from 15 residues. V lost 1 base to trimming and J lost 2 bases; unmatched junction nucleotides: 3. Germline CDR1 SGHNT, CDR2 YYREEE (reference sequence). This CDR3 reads CASSLIGQGAYEQYF. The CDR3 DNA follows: TGTGCCAGCAGCTTGATAGGACAGGGGGCCTACGAGCAGTACTTC.

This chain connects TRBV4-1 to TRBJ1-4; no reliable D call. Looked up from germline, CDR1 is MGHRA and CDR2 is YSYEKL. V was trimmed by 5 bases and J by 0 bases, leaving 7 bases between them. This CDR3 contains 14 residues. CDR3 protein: CASSYRATNEKLFF. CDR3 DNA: TGCGCCAGCAGCTATAGGGCAACTAATGAAAAACTGTTTTTT.

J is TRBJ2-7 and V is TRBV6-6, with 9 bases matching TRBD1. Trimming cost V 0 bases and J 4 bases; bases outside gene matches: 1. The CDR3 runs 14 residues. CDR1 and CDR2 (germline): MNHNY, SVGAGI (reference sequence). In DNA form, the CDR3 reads TGTGCCAGCAGTTACTCGACAGGGGGGTACGAGCAGTACTTC. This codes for CASSYSTGGYEQYF.

The CDR3 region is CASSLRPTEMNTEAFF. Written as DNA, the CDR3 is TGTGCCAGCTCTCTCAGGCCGACAGAGATGAACACTGAAGCTTTCTTT. The chain combines TRBV18 with TRBJ1-1; tentative D call: TRBD1 (5 bases). Germline CDR1 is KGHSH and CDR2 is LQKENI. V was clipped by 6 bases and J by 0 bases, with 17 bases between them. The CDR3 length is 16 residues.

CDR3 residues: CASGRVGANVLTF. CDR3 DNA: TGTGCCAGCGGGAGGGTAGGGGCCAACGTCCTGACTTTC. The genes are TRBV6-5 and TRBJ2-6; TRBD2 matches 7 bases. CDR3 length: 13 residues. V dropped 8 bases and J dropped 4; count of bases not matched to a gene: 2. The germline V gene encodes CDR1 MNHEY and CDR2 SVGAGI.

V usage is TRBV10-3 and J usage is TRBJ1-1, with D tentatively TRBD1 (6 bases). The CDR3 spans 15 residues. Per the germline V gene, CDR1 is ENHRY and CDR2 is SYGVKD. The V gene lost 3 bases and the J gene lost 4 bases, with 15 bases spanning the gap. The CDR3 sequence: CAISDYRVGVTEAFF. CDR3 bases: TGTGCCATCAGTGATTACAGGGTCGGAGTCACTGAAGCTTTCTTT.

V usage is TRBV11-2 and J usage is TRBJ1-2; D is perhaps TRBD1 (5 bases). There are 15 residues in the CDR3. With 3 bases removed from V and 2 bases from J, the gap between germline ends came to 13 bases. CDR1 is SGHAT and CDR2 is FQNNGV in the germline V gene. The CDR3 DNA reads TGTGCCAGCAGCTTGCAGGGCTCCTCGAACTATGGCTACACCTTC. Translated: CASSLQGSSNYGYTF.

CDR3 DNA sequence: TGTGCCAGCAAAGAGGGTAGCTATGGCTACACCTTC. It specifies CASKEGSYGYTF. J is TRBJ1-2 and V is TRBV6-5, with D hard to call. The V gene lost 7 bases and the J gene lost 4 bases, with 10 bases spanning the gap. Looked up from germline, CDR1 is MNHEY and CDR2 is SVGAGI. The CDR3 is 12 amino acids.